Listed here are 27 T cell receptor beta chains from one sample, sequenced in a study of response to subunit inactivated influenza vaccine. One entry per CDR3 protein results from TCRdb running MiXCR on the RT-PCR reads. The sample shows about 500,000 distinct CDR3 sequences, approximately 15% of them seen only once. Sequenced material: CD4+ T cells sorted from PBMCs, taken around 25 months after vaccination. The receptors originated from a man between 50 and 70 years old who received an inactivated influenza vaccine.

This clonotype was observed a few times. The chain couples TRBV12-3 or TRBV12-4 to TRBJ1-1, with D tentatively TRBD1 (6 bases). V was clipped by 2 bases and J by 8 bases, with 12 bases between them. The CDR3 extends over 13 amino acids. CDR3 nucleotides: TGTGCCAGCAGTTTACGGGACAAGCGAGAAGCTTTCTTT. Translation: CASSLRDKREAFF.

This clonotype occurred a few times. This chain connects TRBV6-1 to TRBJ1-6, with 12 bases fitting TRBD1. The ends lost 6 bases at V and 7 bases at J; junction bases unmatched: 4. The length of the CDR3 is 15 residues. CDR1 and CDR2 from the germline V gene are MNHNS and SASEGT. In DNA form, the CDR3 reads TGTGCCAGCAGGTCGGGACAGGGGGCCAATTCACCCCTCCACTTT. It yields the protein CASRSGQGANSPLHF.

The sample holds a few counts of this clonotype. This sequence joins TRBV6-1 and TRBJ2-3; TRBD1 agrees at 9 bases. Trimming removed 5 bases from V and 5 bases from J; junction bases left unmatched: 8. The germline gives CDR1 MNHNS, CDR2 SASEGT. The CDR3 loop spans 15 amino acids. The CDR3 loop reads CASSRTGVGRDTQYF. CDR3 nucleotide sequence: TGTGCCAGCAGTCGGACAGGGGTTGGTCGAGATACGCAGTATTTT.

This chain connects TRBV7-9 to TRBJ1-2; D is unclear. V lost 3 bases, J lost 4 bases, and 6 bases lay in between. This CDR3 has 12 residues. The germline V gene has CDR1 SEHNR and CDR2 FQNEAQ (reference sequence). Here the CDR3 reads CASSLRPYGYTF. CDR3 sequence (DNA): TGTGCCAGCAGCTTGCGTCCCTATGGCTACACCTTC.

This chain links TRBV7-9 with TRBJ2-2, with unresolved D. V was cut by 4 bases and J by 1 base, with 10 bases left in between. This CDR3 contains 15 residues. Germline CDR1 SEHNR, CDR2 FQNEAQ (reference sequence). The CDR3: CASSSGPKNTGELFF. The CDR3 DNA reads TGTGCCAGCAGCTCAGGCCCCAAGAACACCGGGGAGCTGTTTTTT. Full variable domain (outside the CDR3, taken from reference TRBV7-9 and TRBJ2-2): DTGVSQNPRHKITKRGQNVTFRCDPISEHNRLYWYRQTLGQGPEFLTYFQNEAQLEKSRLLSDRFSAERPKGSFSTLEIQRTEQGDSAMYLCASSSGPKNTGELFFGEGSRLTVL.

In this sample, this clonotype turned up a few times. The rearrangement uses TRBV29-1 and TRBJ2-1, with 10 bases fitting TRBD2. The CDR3 loop spans 14 amino acids. V gave up 1 base and J gave up 5 bases; unmatched junction bases: 2. The germline gives CDR1 SQVTM, CDR2 ANQGSEA. The CDR3 nucleotides read TGCAGCGTTGAAGGTGGACTAGCGGACAATGAGCAGTTCTTC. Translated: CSVEGGLADNEQFF.

The chain uses TRBV11-2 and TRBJ2-1, with 12 bases fitting TRBD2. This CDR3 contains 16 residues. Germline values: CDR1 SGHAT, CDR2 FQNNGV. Trimming cost V 5 bases and J 6 bases; bases outside gene matches: 8. CDR3 coding DNA: TGTGCCAGCAGCCAACTAGCGGGAGGAGTACCCAATGAGCAGTTCTTC. Translated, it gives CASSQLAGGVPNEQFF.

This clonotype was found a few times. CDR3 region: CASSLHLTGNYGYTF. CDR3 in DNA: TGCGCCAGCAGCCTACACTTGACAGGCAACTATGGCTACACCTTC. The rearrangement uses TRBV4-1 and TRBJ1-2; tentatively, D is TRBD1 (6 bases). This CDR3 is 15 amino acids long. CDR1 is MGHRA and CDR2 is YSYEKL in the germline V gene. V was pared by 4 bases and J by 2 bases, with 14 bases between.

The chain couples TRBV10-3 to TRBJ2-1; possible D gene TRBD2, 5 bases. Between the trimmed V and J ends, which lost 4 bases and 2 bases, there was a span of 12 bases. The CDR3 runs 15 residues. Looked up from germline, CDR1 is ENHRY and CDR2 is SYGVKD. As DNA, the CDR3 is TGTGCCATCAGTGGGGGAGCCCGGGCCTACAATGAGCAGTTCTTC. This codes for CAISGGARAYNEQFF.

This clonotype turned up a few times. The rearrangement joins TRBV7-9 to TRBJ2-1; TRBD1 aligns across 7 bases. With 5 bases clipped from V and 5 bases from J, the junction kept 6 bases outside the gene matches. The CDR3 has 14 amino acids. CDR1 and CDR2 (germline): SEHNR, FQNEAQ (reference sequence). The CDR3 DNA reads TGTGCCAGCAGCGTTAGGACAGGTCACAATGAGCAGTTCTTC. It codes for CASSVRTGHNEQFF.

This chain links TRBV14 with TRBJ1-3; 8 positions agree with TRBD1. The length of the CDR3 is 16 residues. Germline CDR1 reads SGHDN; CDR2 reads FVKESK. Unmatched junction bases numbered 4, after V lost 3 bases and J lost 0 bases. CDR3 nucleotide sequence: TGTGCCAGCAGCCAGTGGACAGGGCGCTCTGGAAACACCATATATTTT. Translated, it gives CASSQWTGRSGNTIYF.

The rearrangement uses TRBV5-1 and TRBJ1-6, with D hard to call. Trimming stripped 0 bases from V and 0 bases from J, with 10 bases between. Germline CDR1 and CDR2: SGHRS and YFSETQ. This CDR3 contains 17 residues. CDR3 in amino acids: CASSLVGADSYNSPLHF. Written as DNA, the CDR3 is TGCGCCAGCAGCTTGGTCGGAGCGGACTCCTATAATTCACCCCTCCACTTT.

This clonotype was detected a few times. The V call is TRBV4-1, the J call TRBJ1-6; D not certain. CDR1 and CDR2 from the germline V gene are MGHRA and YSYEKL. V gave up 2 bases and J gave up 3 bases, with 11 bases separating them. The CDR3 runs 16 residues. As DNA, the CDR3 is TGCGCCAGCAGCCAATACGGACCGGGCTATAATTCACCCCTCCACTTT. The encoded protein is CASSQYGPGYNSPLHF.

V is TRBV20-1 and J is TRBJ2-3; D remains ambiguous. The V end lost 5 bases, the J end lost 2 bases, and 17 bases lay between the germline ends. Looked up from germline, CDR1 is DFQATT and CDR2 is SNEGSKA (reference sequence). This CDR3 has 15 amino acids. CDR3 loop: CSAYPPGFSTDTQYF. The DNA for the CDR3 is TGCAGTGCTTACCCCCCGGGTTTTTCCACAGATACGCAGTATTTT.

The chain is built from TRBV11-2 and TRBJ2-3; 8 positions match TRBD2. The CDR3 runs to 15 residues. J was trimmed by 6 bases and V by 3 bases; bases with no gene match: 8. CDR1 and CDR2 (germline): SGHAT, FQNNGV. CDR3 nucleotides: TGTGCCAGCAGCTTGCCCCCGGGGGGGCTGGATACGCAGTATTTT. Protein product: CASSLPPGGLDTQYF.

This clonotype was detected ten times or more. The V gene is TRBV4-1, the J gene TRBJ1-3; TRBD1 aligns across 11 bases. Germline CDR1 reads MGHRA; CDR2 reads YSYEKL. CDR3 size: 16 residues. Losses at the gene ends were 2 bases for V and 4 bases for J; bases not matched to a gene: 4. CDR3 region: CASSQMDRGPGNTIYF. In nucleotides, the CDR3 is TGCGCCAGCAGCCAAATGGACAGGGGGCCAGGAAACACCATATATTTT.

The genes are TRBV6-5 and TRBJ1-2, with D perhaps TRBD1 (5 bases). V lost 10 bases and J 7 bases, leaving 16 bases between the germline ends. The CDR3 runs 12 residues. From germline, CDR1 is MNHEY and CDR2 SVGAGI. CDR3 DNA: TGTGCCACCTTGTCCGGGGGAGGTGGCTACACCTTC. It is translated as CATLSGGGGYTF.

This clonotype showed up just a few times. The gene calls are TRBV12-3 or TRBV12-4 and TRBJ2-5, with 10 bases fitting TRBD1. The CDR3 has 16 amino acids. V was clipped by 0 bases and J by 5 bases; unmatched bases: 6. Here the CDR3 DNA reads TGTGCCAGCAGTTTAGCCCGGGACAGGGGCGAGGAGACCCAGTACTTC. Translated, it gives CASSLARDRGEETQYF.

This clonotype was counted between two and nine times. The chain carries TRBV24-1 and TRBJ2-1; tentatively, D is TRBD1 (6 bases). The CDR3 runs to 14 residues. The germline V gene encodes CDR1 KGHDR and CDR2 SFDVKD. V was pared by 3 bases and J by 2 bases, with 7 bases between. As DNA, the CDR3 is TGTGCCACCAGTGATCACAGGGCCTACAATGAGCAGTTCTTC. Its translation: CATSDHRAYNEQFF.

This clonotype was observed a handful of times. The rearrangement uses TRBV4-2 and TRBJ2-1, with 10 nucleotides matching TRBD2. Germline V gene data show CDR1 as LGHNA and CDR2 as YNFKEQ. V was clipped by 0 bases and J by 16 bases; unmatched bases: 12. CDR3 length: 15 amino acids. As DNA, the CDR3 is TGTGCCAGCAGCCAAGATGAGCGGGGGGGCCAAAGATTATTCTTC. Translating gives CASSQDERGGQRLFF.

The V and J genes are TRBV14 and TRBJ2-2; D might be TRBD1 (6 bases). Trimming removed 4 bases at V and 4 bases at J, with 13 bases between. The CDR3 totals 15 residues. The V gene's germline CDR1 is SGHDN and CDR2 FVKESK. The CDR3 bases are TGTGCCAGCAGCCGAATTACAGGGAGCACCGGGGAGCTGTTTTTT. Its protein product is CASSRITGSTGELFF.

About this clonotype: An end of the junction does not agree with germline; a read error may underlie this. The CDR3 is CASSQVARGPTYTQYF. CDR3 DNA sequence: TGTGCCAGCAGCCAAGTGGCGCGGGGACCCACATATACGCAGTATTTT. The chain carries TRBV3-1 and TRBJ2-3, with D possibly being TRBD2 (6 bases). The CDR3 sequence is 16 residues long. Germline CDR1 and CDR2: LGHDT and YNNKEL (reference sequence).

This chain connects TRBV20-1 to TRBJ1-3; D gene unclear. V lost 0 bases and J 4 bases, leaving 7 bases between the germline ends. The germline V gene encodes CDR1 DFQATT and CDR2 SNEGSKA (reference sequence). The CDR3 spans 13 residues. The chain's CDR3 is CSARDTRGNTIYF. In DNA, the CDR3 is TGCAGTGCTAGAGATACCAGAGGAAACACCATATATTTT.

This clonotype was picked up a small number of times. CDR3 bases: TGCAGTGCTAGCGGTTCAGCGGGGGGGCTCGCAGATACGCAGTATTTT. Its translation: CSASGSAGGLADTQYF. This chain uses TRBV20-1 with TRBJ2-3; TRBD2 aligns across 10 bases. There are 16 residues in the CDR3. CDR1 and CDR2 (germline): DFQATT, SNEGSKA (reference sequence). V lost 3 bases, J lost 4 bases, and 10 bases stayed unmatched.

This clonotype showed up just a few times. The J gene is TRBJ2-7, the V gene TRBV12-3 or TRBV12-4; D may correspond to TRBD1 or TRBD2 (5 bases each). V was shortened by 5 bases and J by 0 bases, with 11 bases between the two germline ends. CDR3 length equals 14 residues. CDR3 protein: CASSQRDDSYEQYF. For the CDR3, the DNA is TGTGCCAGCAGTCAACGGGACGACTCCTACGAGCAGTACTTC.

The J gene is TRBJ2-1, the V gene TRBV9; 7 bases are shared with TRBD2. V dropped 0 bases and J dropped 10; count of bases not matched to a gene: 10. Germline V gene lookup returns CDR1 SGDLS and CDR2 YYNGEE. This CDR3 has 15 amino acids. In DNA, the CDR3 is TGTGCCAGCAGCGTAGCGATAGGGCTAGCGGTAGAGCAGTTCTTC. As protein: CASSVAIGLAVEQFF.

In its sample, this clonotype was seen many times. V gene TRBV4-3 combines with J gene TRBJ2-7, with TRBD1 identical over 7 bases. V gave up 0 bases and J gave up 4 bases; unmatched junction bases: 6. This CDR3 comprises 15 residues. Per the germline V gene, CDR1 is LGHNA and CDR2 is YSLEER. The CDR3 sequence: CASSQDLGRGYEQYF. The CDR3 bases are TGCGCCAGCAGCCAAGATTTGGGCAGGGGGTACGAGCAGTACTTC.